This T cell receptor (beta chain) was sequenced in a study of blood T cell repertoires in COVID-19. Clones were sequenced by immunoSEQ multiplex PCR, and TCRdb holds only the in-frame ones, with some missing. The repertoire holds 300,000 or so clones, with approximately 89% as singletons. V was clipped by 2 bases and J by 2 bases; unmatched bases: 2. The CDR3 is 16 amino acids. In germline, CDR1 is SGDLS, CDR2 YYNGEE. This clone is a singleton in its sample. Sequencing was performed on PBMCs or T cells enriched from blood (not recorded which). V usage is TRBV9 and J usage is TRBJ2-4; 12 nucleotides line up with TRBD1. The TCR comes from a woman between 45 and 60 years old who had been exposed to COVID-19. CDR3 bases: TGTGCCAGCAGCGTGGGACAGGGGGCGTCCAAAAACATTCAGTACTTC. This codes for CASSVGQGASKNIQYF.